This TCR beta chain was identified in a study of T cells in Graves' hyperthyroidism and ophthalmopathy. The CDR3 runs to 16 residues. Losses at the gene ends were 1 base for V and 5 bases for J; bases not matched to a gene: 10. Ten or more counts support this clonotype. Those with hyperthyroidism were 18 to 65 years old, newly diagnosed, and ill for under 2 months. Amplification of TCR beta CDR3 regions used RNA as the template. In the first-round RT-PCR of the TCR CDR3, the HTBI primer set was used. MiXCR was run by TCRdb on the multiplex PCR reads, yielding one entry per CDR3 protein. The sample has about 480,000 distinct CDR3 sequences, under 15% seen once.

The material sequenced was blood. The chain couples TRBV12-3 or TRBV12-4 to TRBJ1-1; 7 bases map to TRBD1. The receptor comes from a woman between 18 and 29 years old with Graves' hyperthyroidism. The CDR3 nucleotides read TGTGCCAGCAGTTTAGGGGACAGTCCTGAGGGGACTGAAGCTTTCTTT. Protein: CASSLGDSPEGTEAFF.